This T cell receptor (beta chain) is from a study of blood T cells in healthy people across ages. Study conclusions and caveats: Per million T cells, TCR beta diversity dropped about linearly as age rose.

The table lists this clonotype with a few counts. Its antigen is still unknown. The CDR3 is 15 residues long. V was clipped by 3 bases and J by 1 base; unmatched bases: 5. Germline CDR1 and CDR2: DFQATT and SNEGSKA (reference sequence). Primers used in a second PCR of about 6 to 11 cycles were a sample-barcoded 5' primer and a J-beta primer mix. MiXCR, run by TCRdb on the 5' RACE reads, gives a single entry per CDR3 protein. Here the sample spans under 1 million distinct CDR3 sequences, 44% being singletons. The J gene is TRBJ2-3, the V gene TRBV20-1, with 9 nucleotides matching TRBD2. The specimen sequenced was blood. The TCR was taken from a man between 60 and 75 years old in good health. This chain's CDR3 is CSARDSGGRTDTQYF. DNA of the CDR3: TGCAGTGCTAGGGATAGCGGGGGCCGCACAGATACGCAGTATTTT.